Shown below are 16 T cell receptor beta chains from a single sample sequenced in a study of OX40 agonist ivuxolimab in advanced cancers. The protocol used for the library was the immunoSEQ multiplex PCR assay. TCRdb holds this immuneACCESS table with in-frame rearrangements only. Some clones are missing; in checked studies, unresolved V genes explain under half, and the rest has no known cause. Here the sample has 55,000 to 75,000 clones; roughly 85% occur a single time. The ten largest clones represent under 4.5% of the sample. The sample in question was CD4+ or CD8+ T cells sorted from blood, obtained in a trial of the OX40 agonist ivuxolimab. The receptors come from an adult with an advanced solid tumor such as melanoma, head and neck, liver or kidney cancer.

The chain recombines TRBV7-9 with TRBJ1-1; D is unresolved. CDR3 length: 12 residues. V lost 2 bases and J 5 bases, leaving 6 bases between the germline ends. Germline V gives CDR1 SEHNR, CDR2 FQNEAQ (reference sequence). The CDR3 bases are TGTGCCAGCAGCTTATCCCAGACTGAAGCTTTCTTT. Translating gives CASSLSQTEAFF.

V usage is TRBV18 and J usage is TRBJ2-7; tentative D call: TRBD1 (5 bases). Germline CDR1 is KGHSH and CDR2 is LQKENI. The V end was cut by 3 bases, the J end by 7 bases, with 13 bases between. The CDR3 is 13 residues long. The CDR3 loop is CASSPTQVNEQYF. The CDR3, as DNA: TGTGCCAGCTCACCTACACAGGTTAATGAGCAGTACTTC.

J is TRBJ2-1 and V is TRBV6-5, with 7 bases matching TRBD1. This CDR3 region has 15 residues. Germline V gene sequence: CDR1 MNHEY, CDR2 SVGAGI. The J segment lost 2 bases and the V segment lost 6 bases, leaving 7 bases of the junction unmatched. Written as DNA, the CDR3 is TGTGCCAGCAGGCAGGGGGTAAGGGCCTACAATGAGCAGTTCTTC. Translation: CASRQGVRAYNEQFF.

The J gene is TRBJ1-5, the V gene TRBV6-6; the D is unclear. There are 14 residues in the CDR3. Germline V CDR1 and CDR2: MNHNY, SVGAGI (reference sequence). V dropped 2 bases and J dropped 6 bases, with 11 bases sitting between them. The CDR3 region is CASSYPEERQPQHF. The CDR3 bases are TGTGCCAGCAGTTACCCGGAGGAGCGTCAGCCCCAGCATTTT.

This chain connects TRBV7-2 to TRBJ2-7, with unresolved D. CDR1 SGHTA and CDR2 FQGNSA come from the germline V gene. The CDR3 covers 13 residues. V lost 1 base, J lost 6 bases, and 10 bases lay in between. CDR3 DNA: TGTGCCAGCAGCTTAGACGTGTGGCTCGAGCAGTACTTC. It specifies CASSLDVWLEQYF.

This chain links TRBV19 with TRBJ2-3, with D possibly being TRBD1 (6 bases). The CDR3 is made up of 13 amino acids. Looked up from germline, CDR1 is LNHDA and CDR2 is SQIVND (reference sequence). The CDR3: CSSSPRGTDTQYF. The DNA of the CDR3 is TGTTCATCAAGCCCCAGGGGAACAGATACGCAGTATTTT.

The rearrangement joins TRBV27 to TRBJ1-6; tentatively, D is TRBD1 (5 bases). The CDR3 contains 15 residues. Deletions cut 6 bases from V and 4 bases from J, with 13 bases between. Germline CDR1 MNHEY, CDR2 SMNVEV (reference sequence). The CDR3 nucleotides read TGTGCCAGCAGCGTGGGGCAGTTTTATAATTCACCCCTCCACTTT. It codes for CASSVGQFYNSPLHF.

This rearrangement joins TRBV7-9 to TRBJ2-5; 10 bases map to TRBD1. The V gene's germline CDR1 is SEHNR and CDR2 FQNEAQ (reference sequence). Germline trimming cut 1 base from V and 5 bases from J; bases unmatched to any gene: 7. CDR3 length: 16 amino acids. CDR3 loop: CASSLEARDRGETQYF. The CDR3 DNA reads TGTGCCAGCAGCTTAGAAGCCCGGGACAGGGGCGAGACCCAGTACTTC.

The chain links TRBV27 to TRBJ1-1; D is uncertain. CDR1 MNHEY and CDR2 SMNVEV come from the germline V gene (reference sequence). The CDR3 contains 14 residues. Trimming stripped 3 bases from V and 4 bases from J, with 12 bases between. This CDR3 reads CASSFQNRGTEAFF. The CDR3, as DNA: TGTGCCAGCAGTTTCCAAAATCGGGGCACTGAAGCTTTCTTT.

The chain links TRBV11-2 to TRBJ2-3; perhaps TRBD2 as D (6 bases). CDR3 length equals 13 residues. From germline, CDR1 is SGHAT and CDR2 FQNNGV. V was cut by 5 bases and J by 6 bases, with 12 bases left in between. The DNA for the CDR3 is TGTGCCAGCAGCCCCGGGAGTGGGGATACGCAGTATTTT. Translated: CASSPGSGDTQYF.

V gene TRBV4-2 combines with J gene TRBJ1-5; possibly TRBD1 for D (5 bases). The germline gives CDR1 LGHNA, CDR2 YNFKEQ. The CDR3 contains 15 residues. Trimming cost V 1 base and J 6 bases, with 13 bases left between them. CDR3 in amino acids: CASSQVDSLFQPQHF. As DNA, the CDR3 is TGTGCCAGCAGCCAAGTAGACAGTCTATTTCAGCCCCAGCATTTT.

This clone was seen only a few times. The chain carries TRBV9 and TRBJ2-4; D possibly corresponds to TRBD2 (6 bases). Trimming shortened V by 3 bases and J by 8 bases, and 15 bases separated the two germline ends. The CDR3 is 14 residues long. Germline V lookup: CDR1 SGDLS, CDR2 YYNGEE. CDR3 sequence (DNA): TGTGCCAGCAGCGGCTATGGGGGACTGGACATTCAGTACTTC. As protein: CASSGYGGLDIQYF.

This clone showed up just a few times. The chain links TRBV28 to TRBJ1-5; 7 bases are a match to TRBD1. From germline, CDR1 is MDHEN and CDR2 SYDVKM. The CDR3 is 16 residues long. V shed 6 bases, J shed 3 bases, and the junction held 11 bases outside the gene matches. CDR3: CASRITGEADNQPQHF. The DNA of the CDR3 is TGTGCCAGCAGAATTACAGGGGAGGCGGACAATCAGCCCCAGCATTTT.

This clone was recorded a few times. The chain recombines TRBV25-1 with TRBJ2-1; 8 bases agree with TRBD2. Trimming cost V 4 bases and J 3 bases; bases outside gene matches: 11. Germline loops: CDR1 MGHDK, CDR2 SYGVNS. This CDR3 has 17 residues. CDR3 in amino acids: CASSGRPGLGVYNEQFF. The CDR3 DNA reads as TGTGCCAGCAGTGGAAGACCGGGACTAGGGGTCTACAATGAGCAGTTCTTC.

V usage is TRBV29-1 and J usage is TRBJ2-4, with 8 positions matching TRBD1. The germline gives CDR1 SQVTM, CDR2 ANQGSEA. The CDR3 has 13 amino acids. Losses at the gene ends were 7 bases for V and 7 bases for J; bases not matched to a gene: 9. The CDR3 DNA reads TGCAGCGGAATAGGGACAGGCGTGAACATTCAGTACTTC. It specifies CSGIGTGVNIQYF.

V is TRBV7-7 and J is TRBJ2-3; D might be TRBD2 (5 bases). The CDR3 consists of 16 residues. The V and J ends lost 6 bases and 0 bases respectively, with 16 bases between them. Germline V gene data show CDR1 as SSHAT and CDR2 as FNYEAQ (reference sequence). CDR3 DNA: TGTGCCAGCAGTCCCATCTCAGCGGACAGCACAGATACGCAGTATTTT. Translation gives CASSPISADSTDTQYF.